This TCR beta chain was retrieved from a study of T cell clonality in common variable immunodeficiency. This clone has ten or more counts. Its antigen is still unknown. Read data end 3 residues before the CDR3 end; the end is taken from the germline J gene. Most patients and controls had Caucasian heritage. General study results and limits: Shared TCRbeta clones were fewer between CVID subjects than controls. CVID patient heterogeneity limited repertoire-clinical complication correlations. CVID subjects showed higher TCRbeta clonality than healthy controls.

The V and J ends lost 4 bases and 1 base, in that order; junction bases with no gene match: 6. This CDR3 has 16 residues. Germline CDR1 MNHNS, CDR2 SASEGT. Sequencing used immunoSEQ multiplex PCR; TCRdb keeps in-frame clones, though not all of them. This record lists 42,000 or so clones, none seen once only, and the top ten clones contain around 1.5%. Sequencing was carried out using peripheral blood mononuclear cells. This TCR derives from a person between 18 and 75 years old in good health. This sequence joins TRBV6-1 and TRBJ1-1; 10 bases are a match to TRBD1. The covered CDR3 bases are TGTGCCAGCAGTGGAGGACAGGGGGGATGGAACACTGAA. Protein: CASSGGQGGWNTE. The CDR3 in full is CASSGGQGGWNTEAFF.